The 22 T cell receptor beta chains given below trace back to one sample, sequenced in a study of cytomegalovirus exposure and HLA in healthy donors. The PCR had 60 Vbeta and 13 Jbeta primers. Using immunoSEQ multiplex PCR, the repertoire was profiled, and TCRdb retains in-frame clones only, with some absent. This sample carries over 140,000 clones, 82% of them seen once, and the ten largest clones take 1.4%. Sequenced material: PBMCs. Receptor source: a man in his thirties or forties in good health and CMV-seropositive.

The chain recombines TRBV7-9 with TRBJ1-1, with no clear D. The CDR3 has 14 residues. Germline V gene lookup returns CDR1 SEHNR and CDR2 FQNEAQ (reference sequence). With 1 base removed from V and 8 bases from J, the gap between germline ends came to 14 bases. This chain's CDR3 is CASSLGYQDSEAFF. The CDR3 DNA is TGTGCCAGCAGCTTAGGGTATCAGGACTCCGAAGCTTTCTTT.

This clone was seen a few times. V usage is TRBV28 and J usage is TRBJ2-7, with 10 bases identical to TRBD1. J was trimmed by 2 bases and V by 4 bases; bases with no gene match: 11. The CDR3 covers 17 residues. The germline CDR1 and CDR2 sequences are MDHEN and SYDVKM. Written as DNA, the CDR3 is TGTGCCAGCAGTTCCCCCTTGGGACAGGGGCCCACCTACGAGCAGTACTTC. As protein: CASSSPLGQGPTYEQYF.

This clone was counted between two and nine times. V gene TRBV2 combines with J gene TRBJ1-2; 8 positions agree with TRBD1. Germline loops: CDR1 SNHLY, CDR2 FYNNEI. CDR3 length equals 14 residues. V was clipped by 0 bases and J by 6 bases; unmatched bases: 3. For the CDR3, the DNA is TGTGCCAGCAGTGAAGCCCGGACAGGGAATGGCTACACCTTC. Its protein product is CASSEARTGNGYTF.

Details on this clone: Additional DNA sequences in this sample encode the identical CDR3. The chain recombines TRBV5-1 with TRBJ2-7; maybe TRBD1 (6 bases). Trimming stripped 0 bases from V and 4 bases from J, with 11 bases between. Germline V gene lookup returns CDR1 SGHRS and CDR2 YFSETQ. The CDR3 is 14 amino acids. The CDR3 nucleotides are TGCGCCAGCAGCTTGGCCGCAGGGGTGTACGAGCAGTACTTC. Translated: CASSLAAGVYEQYF. The entire variable domain, with the rest obtained from reference TRBV5-1 and TRBJ2-7, is as follows: KAGVTQTPRYLIKTRGQQVTLSCSPISGHRSVSWYQQTPGQGLQFLFEYFSETQRNKGNFPGRFSGRQFSNSRSEMNVSTLELGDSALYLCASSLAAGVYEQYFGPGTRLTVT.

Only a few counts were recorded for this clone. This chain uses TRBV5-8 with TRBJ2-5, with D possibly being TRBD1 (6 bases). The germline V and J ends were trimmed by 3 bases and 1 base, with 16 bases remaining between them. The CDR3 length is 16 residues. The germline V gene encodes CDR1 SGHTS and CDR2 YDEGEE. Here the CDR3 reads CASSSSLRGGQETQYF. DNA for the CDR3: TGTGCCAGCAGCTCCTCCCTGCGAGGGGGCCAAGAGACCCAGTACTTC.

The rearrangement joins TRBV11-3 to TRBJ2-1, with 11 positions matching TRBD2. This CDR3 is built from 18 residues. Trimming removed 5 bases from V and 8 bases from J; junction bases left unmatched: 17. CDR1 is SGHNT and CDR2 is YENEEA in the germline V gene. CDR3 in amino acids: CASSRNTLLAGVTDEQFF. Here the CDR3 DNA reads TGTGCCAGCAGCCGAAATACTTTACTAGCGGGAGTAACCGATGAGCAGTTCTTC. Supplemented by reference TRBV11-3 and TRBJ2-1, the full variable domain reads EAGVVQSPRYKIIEKKQPVAFWCNPISGHNTLYWYLQNLGQGPELLIRYENEEAVDDSQLPKDRFSAERLKGVDSTLKIQPAELGDSAVYLCASSRNTLLAGVTDEQFFGPGTRLTVL.

The J gene is TRBJ1-5, the V gene TRBV28, with D perhaps TRBD1 (6 bases). Trimming stripped 3 bases from V and 0 bases from J, with 9 bases between. The CDR3 sequence is 15 residues long. Germline values: CDR1 MDHEN, CDR2 SYDVKM. The CDR3 DNA reads TGTGCCAGCAGTTTGGCAGGGGTTAGCAATCAGCCCCAGCATTTT. Translating it yields CASSLAGVSNQPQHF.

This chain uses TRBV5-4 with TRBJ2-7; no reliable D call. V was trimmed by 2 bases and J by 6 bases, leaving 6 bases between them. CDR1 and CDR2 from the germline V gene are SGHNT and YYREEE (reference sequence). The CDR3 spans 11 residues. CDR3 in DNA: TGTGCCAGCAGCTTAAACAGCGAGCAGTACTTC. Translated, it gives CASSLNSEQYF.

The genes are TRBV5-6 and TRBJ2-7, with a tentative D call TRBD1 (6 bases). The V gene's germline CDR1 is SGHDT and CDR2 YYEEEE. The CDR3 is 14 residues long. V was clipped by 4 bases and J by 6 bases, with 17 bases between them. The CDR3 sequence: CASSEQGTSFEQYF. The CDR3 DNA follows: TGTGCCAGCAGCGAACAGGGTACTTCGTTCGAGCAGTACTTC. Complete variable domain (other parts from reference TRBV5-6 and TRBJ2-7): DAGVTQSPTHLIKTRGQQVTLRCSPKSGHDTVSWYQQALGQGPQFIFQYYEEEERQRGNFPDRFSGHQFPNYSSELNVNALLLGDSALYLCASSEQGTSFEQYFGPGTRLTVT.

This clone came up many times. The V gene is TRBV10-2, the J gene TRBJ1-2, with 8 nucleotides matching TRBD1. The trim removed 3 bases at V and 8 bases at J, leaving 11 bases unmatched. The CDR3 has 15 amino acids. Per germline, CDR1 WSHSY and CDR2 SAAADI. The CDR3 DNA sequence: TGCGCCAGCAGTGACCCAGGGGGCGCGGTGAAAGGCTACACCTTC. It is translated as CASSDPGGAVKGYTF.

This sequence joins TRBV6-5 and TRBJ2-1; perhaps TRBD2 as D (5 bases). The CDR3 is 15 residues long. Deletions cut 6 bases from V and 6 bases from J, with 18 bases between. Germline CDR1 is MNHEY and CDR2 is SVGAGI. The CDR3, as DNA: TGTGCCAGCAGCCAACTAGGGCGTGGTTTCAATGAGCAGTTCTTC. Protein sequence: CASSQLGRGFNEQFF.

This chain joins TRBV7-5 and TRBJ2-5; the D call TRBD1 from the table was never checked on the DNA. TRBV7-5 is given as a pseudogene. This CDR3 comprises 16 residues. The CDR3 is CVRSSGQGTTQETQYF. DNA for the CDR3: TGTGTCAGAAGCTCAGGACAGGGGACTACCCAAGAGACCCAGTACTTC.

The genes are TRBV5-1 and TRBJ2-1, with a tentative D call TRBD1 (6 bases). The CDR3 totals 17 residues. Per the germline V gene, CDR1 is SGHRS and CDR2 is YFSETQ. Between the trimmed V and J ends, which lost 3 bases and 8 bases, there was a span of 24 bases. CDR3 amino acids: CASSSSSTGPKGDEQFF. CDR3 sequence (DNA): TGCGCCAGCAGCTCCTCCTCGACGGGACCTAAGGGGGATGAGCAGTTCTTC.

The chain employs TRBV7-3 and TRBJ2-2, with TRBD1 identical over 8 bases. V lost 8 bases to trimming and J lost 5 bases; unmatched junction nucleotides: 7. Germline CDR1 reads SGHTA; CDR2 reads FQGTGA. The CDR3 spans 14 residues. CDR3 bases: TGTGCCAGCGGCCTGGACAGGGTGACCGGGGAGCTGTTTTTT. This codes for CASGLDRVTGELFF.

The J gene is TRBJ1-1, the V gene TRBV6-1, with a weak D call TRBD1 (5 bases). The CDR3 sequence is 14 residues long. Germline-derived CDR1 and CDR2 are MNHNS and SASEGT. Trimming cost V 6 bases and J 4 bases, with 15 bases left between them. CDR3 protein: CASRAGGVSTEAFF. CDR3 nucleotides: TGTGCCAGCAGGGCGGGGGGGGTAAGCACTGAAGCTTTCTTT.

This chain links TRBV7-9 with TRBJ2-7; D might be TRBD2 (5 bases). This CDR3 is 15 amino acids long. Looked up from germline, CDR1 is SEHNR and CDR2 is FQNEAQ (reference sequence). The V gene lost 1 base and the J gene lost 3 bases, with 13 bases spanning the gap. CDR3 in amino acids: CASSLGTPTLYEQYF. CDR3 DNA sequence: TGTGCCAGCAGCTTAGGGACTCCGACCCTCTACGAGCAGTACTTC.

The chain employs TRBV6-6 and TRBJ1-4; 7 positions agree with TRBD1. This CDR3 is built from 15 residues. J gave up 11 bases and V 1 base, and 10 bases lay outside the gene matches. Germline loops: CDR1 MNHNY, CDR2 SVGAGI (reference sequence). The CDR3 bases are TGTGCCAGCAGTTACTTACAGGGGCAGGTCAGGAAACTGTTTTTT. Its protein is CASSYLQGQVRKLFF.

The chain carries TRBV7-2 and TRBJ2-7; maybe TRBD1 (5 bases). CDR1 is SGHTA and CDR2 is FQGNSA in the germline V gene. The V end lost 4 bases, the J end lost 4 bases, and 23 bases lay between the germline ends. The CDR3 extends over 17 amino acids. Here the CDR3 DNA reads TGTGCCAGCAGCTGGAGCAGCCTGGGGCAGTTTGGGTACGAGCAGTACTTC. It encodes CASSWSSLGQFGYEQYF.

This clone was counted a few times. This chain connects TRBV7-9 to TRBJ2-2; tentatively, D is TRBD1 (5 bases). The CDR3 is 14 amino acids. V lost 5 bases, J lost 4 bases, and 11 bases lay in between. Germline V gene data show CDR1 as SEHNR and CDR2 as FQNEAQ (reference sequence). The CDR3 is CASSAQGFTGELFF. CDR3 bases: TGTGCCAGCAGCGCCCAGGGTTTCACCGGGGAGCTGTTTTTT. Filled out from reference TRBV7-9 and TRBJ2-2, the complete variable domain reads DTGVSQNPRHKITKRGQNVTFRCDPISEHNRLYWYRQTLGQGPEFLTYFQNEAQLEKSRLLSDRFSAERPKGSFSTLEIQRTEQGDSAMYLCASSAQGFTGELFFGEGSRLTVL.

This clone was detected once. This chain joins TRBV10-3 and TRBJ2-5; TRBD1 aligns across 11 bases. CDR1 is ENHRY and CDR2 is SYGVKD in the germline V gene. The CDR3 sequence is 16 residues long. V shed 6 bases and J 2 bases; nucleotides not matched to a gene: 8. This CDR3 is CAISGLGQGEQETQYF. In nucleotides, the CDR3 is TGTGCCATCAGCGGCTTGGGACAGGGGGAACAAGAGACCCAGTACTTC.

This clone was counted once. The V call is TRBV19, the J call TRBJ2-3; D is possibly TRBD1 (6 bases). V dropped 5 bases and J dropped 0 bases, with 21 bases sitting between them. This CDR3 contains 18 residues. Germline CDR1 reads LNHDA; CDR2 reads SQIVND (reference sequence). The CDR3 sequence: CASSSADSRWTSTDTQYF. CDR3 sequence (DNA): TGTGCCAGTAGTTCGGCGGACAGTCGTTGGACTAGCACAGATACGCAGTATTTT.

The rearrangement uses TRBV6-1 and TRBJ2-1; 7 nucleotides line up with TRBD1. The ends lost 2 bases at V and 9 bases at J; junction bases unmatched: 10. Germline assignment: CDR1 MNHNS and CDR2 SASEGT. This CDR3 has 15 amino acids. The CDR3 sequence is CASSEWTGLSSEQFF. For the CDR3, the DNA is TGTGCCAGCAGTGAATGGACAGGTCTTAGTAGTGAGCAGTTCTTC.